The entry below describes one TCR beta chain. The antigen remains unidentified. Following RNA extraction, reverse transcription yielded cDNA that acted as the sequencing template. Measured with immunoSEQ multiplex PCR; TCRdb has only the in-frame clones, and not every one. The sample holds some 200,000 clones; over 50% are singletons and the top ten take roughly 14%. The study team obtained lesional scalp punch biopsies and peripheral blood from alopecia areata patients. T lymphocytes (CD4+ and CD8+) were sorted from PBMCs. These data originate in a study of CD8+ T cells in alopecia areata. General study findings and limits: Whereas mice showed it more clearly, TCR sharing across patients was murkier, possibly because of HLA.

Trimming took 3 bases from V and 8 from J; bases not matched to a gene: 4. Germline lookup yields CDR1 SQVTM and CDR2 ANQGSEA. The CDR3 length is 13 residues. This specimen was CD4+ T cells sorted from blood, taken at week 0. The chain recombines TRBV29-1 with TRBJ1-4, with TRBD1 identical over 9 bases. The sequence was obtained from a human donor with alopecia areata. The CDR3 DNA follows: TGCAGCGTTGACGGGACAGGGAGCGAAAAACTGTTTTTT. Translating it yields CSVDGTGSEKLFF.